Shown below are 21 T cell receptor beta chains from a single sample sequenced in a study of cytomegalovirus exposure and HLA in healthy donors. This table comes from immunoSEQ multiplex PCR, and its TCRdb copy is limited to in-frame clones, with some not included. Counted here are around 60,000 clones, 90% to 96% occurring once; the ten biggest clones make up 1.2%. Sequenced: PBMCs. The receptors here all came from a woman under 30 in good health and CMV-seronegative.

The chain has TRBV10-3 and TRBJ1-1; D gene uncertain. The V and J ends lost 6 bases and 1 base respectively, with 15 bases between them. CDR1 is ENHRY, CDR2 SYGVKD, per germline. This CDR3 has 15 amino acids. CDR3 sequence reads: CAIRHQGRENTEAFF. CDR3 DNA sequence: TGTGCCATCAGACACCAAGGGAGGGAGAACACTGAAGCTTTCTTT.

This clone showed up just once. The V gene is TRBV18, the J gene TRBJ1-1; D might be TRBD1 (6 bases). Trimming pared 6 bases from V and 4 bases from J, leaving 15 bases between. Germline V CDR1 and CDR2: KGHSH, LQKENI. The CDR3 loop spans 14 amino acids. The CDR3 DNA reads TGTGCCAGCTCCCCCGAGCTGGGGGCCACTGAAGCTTTCTTT. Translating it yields CASSPELGATEAFF.

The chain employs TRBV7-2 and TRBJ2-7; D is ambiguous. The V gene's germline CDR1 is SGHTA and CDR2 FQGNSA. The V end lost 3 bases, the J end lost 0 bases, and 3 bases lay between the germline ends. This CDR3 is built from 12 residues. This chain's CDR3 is CASSLSSYEQYF. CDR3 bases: TGTGCCAGCAGCTTGAGCTCCTACGAGCAGTACTTC.

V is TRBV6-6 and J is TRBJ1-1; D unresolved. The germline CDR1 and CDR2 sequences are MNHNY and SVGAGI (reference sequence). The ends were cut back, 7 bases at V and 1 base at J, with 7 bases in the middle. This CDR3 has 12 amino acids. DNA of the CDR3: TGTGCCAGCACCGCAGGGAACACTGAAGCTTTCTTT. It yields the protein CASTAGNTEAFF.

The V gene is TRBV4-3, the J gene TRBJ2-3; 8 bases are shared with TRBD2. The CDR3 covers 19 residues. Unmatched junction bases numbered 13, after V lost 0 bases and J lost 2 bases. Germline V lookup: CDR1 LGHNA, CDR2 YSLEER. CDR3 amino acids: CASSQDRGSGSWSTDTQYF. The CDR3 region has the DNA TGCGCCAGCAGCCAAGATCGGGGGAGCGGGAGTTGGTCCACAGATACGCAGTATTTT.

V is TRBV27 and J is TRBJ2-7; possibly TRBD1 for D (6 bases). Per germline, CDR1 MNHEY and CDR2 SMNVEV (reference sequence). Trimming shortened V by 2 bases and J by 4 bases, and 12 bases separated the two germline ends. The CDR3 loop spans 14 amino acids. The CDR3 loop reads CASSLGRRGYEQYF. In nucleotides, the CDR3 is TGTGCCAGCAGTTTAGGTCGCAGGGGATACGAGCAGTACTTC.

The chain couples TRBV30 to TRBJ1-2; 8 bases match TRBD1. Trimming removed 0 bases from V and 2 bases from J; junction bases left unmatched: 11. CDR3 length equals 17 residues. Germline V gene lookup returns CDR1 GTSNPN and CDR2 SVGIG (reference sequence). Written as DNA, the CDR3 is TGTGCCTGGAGTGTAAGTGGCTGGACAGGGCCCAACTATGGCTACACCTTC. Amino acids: CAWSVSGWTGPNYGYTF.

The CDR3 DNA reads as TGTGCCAGCCCAGGGGCAGGGGACTATGGCTACACCTTC. It yields the protein CASPGAGDYGYTF. The rearrangement uses TRBV28 and TRBJ1-2, with TRBD1 as a possible D gene (6 bases). The CDR3 contains 13 residues. Trimming cost V 8 bases and J 3 bases, with 13 bases left between them. Germline-derived CDR1 and CDR2 are MDHEN and SYDVKM.

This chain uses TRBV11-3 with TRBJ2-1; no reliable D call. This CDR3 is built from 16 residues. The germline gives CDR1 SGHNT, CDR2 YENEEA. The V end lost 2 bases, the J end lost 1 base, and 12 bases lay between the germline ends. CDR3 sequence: CASSLSGSLSYNEQFF. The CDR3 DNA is TGTGCCAGCAGCTTATCCGGTTCCCTTTCCTACAATGAGCAGTTCTTC.

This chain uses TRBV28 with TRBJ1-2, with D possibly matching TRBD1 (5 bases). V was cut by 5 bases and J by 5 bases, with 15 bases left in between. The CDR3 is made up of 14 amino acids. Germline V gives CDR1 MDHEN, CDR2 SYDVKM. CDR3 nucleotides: TGTGCCAGCAGTCCCCCGGGGGGTTGGTATGGCTACACCTTC. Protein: CASSPPGGWYGYTF.

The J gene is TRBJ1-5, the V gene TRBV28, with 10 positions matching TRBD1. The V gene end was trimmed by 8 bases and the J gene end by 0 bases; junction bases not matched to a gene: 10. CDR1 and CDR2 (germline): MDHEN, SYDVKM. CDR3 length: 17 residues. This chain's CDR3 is CASRRDRGPYSNQPQHF. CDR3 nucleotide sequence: TGTGCCAGCCGCCGGGACAGGGGACCTTATAGCAATCAGCCCCAGCATTTT.

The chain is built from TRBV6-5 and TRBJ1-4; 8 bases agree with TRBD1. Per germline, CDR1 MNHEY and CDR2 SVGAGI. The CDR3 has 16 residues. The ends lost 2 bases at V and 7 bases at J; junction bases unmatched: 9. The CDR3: CASSYEAGGRGEKLFF. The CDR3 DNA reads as TGTGCCAGCAGTTACGAGGCAGGGGGCCGGGGTGAAAAACTGTTTTTT.

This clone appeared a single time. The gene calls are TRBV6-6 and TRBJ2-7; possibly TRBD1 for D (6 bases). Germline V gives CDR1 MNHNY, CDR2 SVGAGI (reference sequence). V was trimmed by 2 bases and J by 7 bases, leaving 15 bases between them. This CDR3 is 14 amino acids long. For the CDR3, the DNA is TGTGCCAGCAGTTACCCACAGGGTCTGGGGGAGCAGTACTTC. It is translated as CASSYPQGLGEQYF.

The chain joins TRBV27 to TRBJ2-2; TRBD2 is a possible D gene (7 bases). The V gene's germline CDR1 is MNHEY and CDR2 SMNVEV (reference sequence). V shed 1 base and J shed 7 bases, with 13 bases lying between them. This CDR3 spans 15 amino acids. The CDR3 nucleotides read TGTGCCAGCAGTTTATTAGGGGGGGCCGGCGGGGAGCTGTTTTTT. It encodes CASSLLGGAGGELFF.

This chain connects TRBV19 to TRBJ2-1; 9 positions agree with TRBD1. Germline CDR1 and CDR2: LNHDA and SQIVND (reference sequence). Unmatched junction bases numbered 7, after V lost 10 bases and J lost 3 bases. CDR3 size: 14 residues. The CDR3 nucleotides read TGTGCCACCGGGACAGGGTTGGGCTACAATGAGCAGTTCTTC. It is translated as CATGTGLGYNEQFF.

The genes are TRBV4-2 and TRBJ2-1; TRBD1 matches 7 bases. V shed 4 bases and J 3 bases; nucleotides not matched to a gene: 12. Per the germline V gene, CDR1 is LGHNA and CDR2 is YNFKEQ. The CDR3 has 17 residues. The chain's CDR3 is CASSRFVDRSFYNEQFF. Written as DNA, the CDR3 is TGTGCCAGCAGCCGCTTTGTGGACAGGAGCTTCTACAATGAGCAGTTCTTC.

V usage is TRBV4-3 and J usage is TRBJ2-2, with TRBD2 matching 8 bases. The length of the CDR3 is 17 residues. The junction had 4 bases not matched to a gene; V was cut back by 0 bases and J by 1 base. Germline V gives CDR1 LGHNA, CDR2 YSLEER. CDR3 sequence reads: CASSQDHSGGNTGELFF. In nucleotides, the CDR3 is TGCGCCAGCAGCCAAGATCACAGCGGGGGGAACACCGGGGAGCTGTTTTTT.

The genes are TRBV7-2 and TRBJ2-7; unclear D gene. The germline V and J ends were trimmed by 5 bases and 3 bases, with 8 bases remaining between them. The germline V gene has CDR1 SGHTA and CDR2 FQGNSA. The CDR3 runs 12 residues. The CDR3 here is CASSHGSYEQYF. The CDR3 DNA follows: TGTGCCAGCAGCCACGGTAGCTACGAGCAGTACTTC.

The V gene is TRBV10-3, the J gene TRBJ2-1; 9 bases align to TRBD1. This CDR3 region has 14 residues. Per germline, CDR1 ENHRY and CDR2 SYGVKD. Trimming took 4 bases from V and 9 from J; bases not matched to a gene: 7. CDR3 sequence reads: CAISAPGTGPEQFF. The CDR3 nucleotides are TGTGCCATCAGTGCCCCCGGGACAGGGCCTGAGCAGTTCTTC.

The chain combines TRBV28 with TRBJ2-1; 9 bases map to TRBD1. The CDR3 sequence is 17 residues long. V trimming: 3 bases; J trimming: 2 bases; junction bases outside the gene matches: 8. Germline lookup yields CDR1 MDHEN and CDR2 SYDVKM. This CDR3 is CASSLTHRDRAYNEQFF. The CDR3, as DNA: TGTGCCAGCAGTTTGACCCACCGGGACAGGGCCTACAATGAGCAGTTCTTC.

The CDR3 loop is CASSQDVGQGASIQYF. The CDR3 region has the DNA TGCGCCAGCAGCCAAGACGTGGGACAGGGGGCGAGCATTCAGTACTTC. The V gene is TRBV4-3, the J gene TRBJ2-4; TRBD1 aligns across 12 bases. The CDR3 runs to 16 residues. CDR1 LGHNA and CDR2 YSLEER come from the germline V gene. J gave up 9 bases and V 0 bases, and 6 bases lay outside the gene matches.